These 16 T cell receptor beta chains originate from one sample sequenced in a study of molecular identifiers for immune sequencing clone quantification. TCRdb redid the calling of the PCR reads with MiXCR, one entry per CDR3 protein. In the table there are nearly 650,000 distinct CDR3 sequences, around 25% of which are singletons. The specimen was naive CD8+ T cells from blood, with Jurkat cell RNA spiked in. Subset indicated: FACS-sorted CD8+CD4-CCR7+CD45RA+ naive T cells. All receptors derive from a human donor in good health. Some libraries in this study had Jurkat cell RNA spiked in.

Details on this clonotype: A much larger clone lies one base from this, so it may be a read error. The chain couples TRBV19 to TRBJ1-1; D is ambiguous. The CDR3 loop spans 15 amino acids. The germline gives CDR1 LNHDA, CDR2 SQIVND (reference sequence). In DNA form, the CDR3 reads TGTGCCAGTAGTATAGAAACAGCCATGAACACTAAAGCTTTCTTT. It codes for CASSIETAMNTKAFF.

This clonotype was recorded many times. The chain has TRBV4-1 and TRBJ1-1; 10 bases line up with TRBD1. The CDR3 contains 15 residues. CDR1 MGHRA and CDR2 YSYEKL come from the germline V gene. V shed 2 bases and J 5 bases; nucleotides not matched to a gene: 5. The DNA of the CDR3 is TGCGCCAGCAGCCAACCGGGACAGGGGTCAACTGAAGCTTTCTTT. The encoded protein is CASSQPGQGSTEAFF.

This clonotype was seen repeatedly, ten times or more. The chain uses TRBV20-1 and TRBJ2-5; D gene ambiguous. This CDR3 contains 13 residues. V was clipped by 2 bases and J by 0 bases, with 7 bases between them. In germline, CDR1 is DFQATT, CDR2 SNEGSKA (reference sequence). CDR3 region: CSARKENQETQYF. DNA of the CDR3: TGCAGTGCTAGAAAGGAGAACCAAGAGACCCAGTACTTC.

The J gene is TRBJ1-1, the V gene TRBV14; D remains unclear. There are 16 residues in the CDR3. Germline V gene sequence: CDR1 SGHDN, CDR2 FVKESK. V was pared by 4 bases and J by 1 base, with 16 bases between. CDR3 amino acids: CASSPTLSRTNTEAFF. Written as DNA, the CDR3 is TGTGCCAGCAGCCCGACCTTGAGCAGGACGAACACTGAAGCTTTCTTT. The full variable domain, rest sourced from reference TRBV14 and TRBJ1-1, is EAGVTQFPSHSVIEKGQTVTLRCDPISGHDNLYWYRRVMGKEIKFLLHFVKESKQDESGMPNNRFLAERTGGTYSTLKVQPAELEDSGVYFCASSPTLSRTNTEAFFGQGTRLTVV.

In this sample, this clonotype turned up many times. The rearrangement joins TRBV4-3 to TRBJ2-7; TRBD2 matches at 7 bases. V shed 0 bases, J shed 0 bases, and the junction held 5 bases outside the gene matches. Germline V gene data show CDR1 as LGHNA and CDR2 as YSLEER. The CDR3 spans 16 residues. CDR3 sequence (DNA): TGCGCCAGCAGCCAAGATCTCGGCGGGAGCTCCTACGAGCAGTACTTC. Protein product: CASSQDLGGSSYEQYF.

The J gene is TRBJ1-2, the V gene TRBV7-9; D perhaps matches TRBD1 (6 bases). V dropped 1 base and J dropped 6 bases, with 18 bases sitting between them. The CDR3 has 16 amino acids. CDR1 and CDR2 from the germline V gene are SEHNR and FQNEAQ (reference sequence). CDR3 DNA: TGTGCCAGCAGCTTAGAGGGGATCACAGGGAAGGATGGCTACACCTTC. It translates to CASSLEGITGKDGYTF.

V is TRBV11-2 and J is TRBJ2-7, with 7 bases fitting TRBD1. The V segment lost 4 bases and the J segment 0 bases; nucleotides outside the gene matches: 6. The CDR3 runs 15 residues. Germline-derived CDR1 and CDR2 are SGHAT and FQNNGV. This CDR3 reads CASSSDRPSSYEQYF. The CDR3 nucleotides are TGTGCCAGCAGCTCGGACAGGCCGAGCTCCTACGAGCAGTACTTC.

Ten or more counts support this clonotype. V is TRBV7-9 and J is TRBJ2-7; D is uncertain. Germline CDR1 and CDR2: SEHNR and FQNEAQ (reference sequence). The CDR3 extends over 12 amino acids. V was clipped by 5 bases and J by 3 bases, with 8 bases between them. CDR3 DNA sequence: TGTGCCAGCAGCCCGATTAGCTACGAGCAGTACTTC. As protein: CASSPISYEQYF.

The chain couples TRBV7-9 to TRBJ2-2; TRBD2 matches 12 bases. The ends lost 4 bases at V and 6 bases at J; junction bases unmatched: 6. The CDR3 runs 16 residues. Germline V gene data show CDR1 as SEHNR and CDR2 as FQNEAQ (reference sequence). The CDR3 loop reads CASSSHRTSGAGELFF. CDR3 in DNA: TGTGCCAGCAGCTCCCACCGGACTAGCGGGGCCGGGGAGCTGTTTTTT.

The V call is TRBV4-1, the J call TRBJ1-2, with D possibly matching TRBD1 (6 bases). V was shortened by 1 base and J by 0 bases, with 9 bases between the two germline ends. Germline assignment: CDR1 MGHRA and CDR2 YSYEKL. The CDR3 totals 15 residues. CDR3 region: CASSQVGGTNYGYTF. The CDR3 nucleotides read TGCGCCAGCAGCCAAGTGGGGGGCACTAACTATGGCTACACCTTC.

This chain joins TRBV2 and TRBJ1-3; 9 bases fit TRBD1. Germline-derived CDR1 and CDR2 are SNHLY and FYNNEI. The V gene end was trimmed by 4 bases and the J gene end by 3 bases; junction bases not matched to a gene: 16. CDR3 length: 19 amino acids. The CDR3 DNA reads TGTGCCAGCAGTGGGAACCGGGACAGGGAGGACATCTATGGAAACACCATATATTTT. Its protein product is CASSGNRDREDIYGNTIYF.

This clonotype was counted ten times or more. J is TRBJ1-1 and V is TRBV29-1; 7 bases line up with TRBD1. Germline lookup yields CDR1 SQVTM and CDR2 ANQGSEA. The CDR3 is 11 residues long. Trimming removed 5 bases from V and 4 bases from J; junction bases left unmatched: 1. The CDR3 DNA reads as TGCAGCGTTTCAGGGGGCACTGAAGCTTTCTTT. Amino acid sequence: CSVSGGTEAFF.

Concerning this clonotype: A clone one base away is much larger, so this may be a read error. J is TRBJ2-3 and V is TRBV19; D is uncertain. In germline, CDR1 is LNHDA, CDR2 SQIVND (reference sequence). The CDR3 has 15 residues. With 6 bases removed from V and 0 bases from J, the gap between germline ends came to 13 bases. CDR3 nucleotide sequence: TGTGCCAGTAGGAATACGGAATACAGCACAGATACGCAGTATTTT. Translating gives CASRNTEYSTDTQYF.

This clonotype came up many times. The genes are TRBV4-3 and TRBJ2-7; D might be TRBD2 (5 bases). This CDR3 comprises 13 residues. V dropped 1 base and J dropped 6 bases, with 10 bases sitting between them. Germline V lookup: CDR1 LGHNA, CDR2 YSLEER. The chain's CDR3 is CASSQVEGREQYF. CDR3 bases: TGCGCCAGCAGCCAAGTTGAGGGCCGCGAGCAGTACTTC.

As for this clonotype: Possible read error: a much larger clone is one base away. The rearrangement links TRBV9 to TRBJ1-5; the D gene is possibly TRBD1 (5 bases). This CDR3 has 14 residues. V shed 3 bases and J shed 9 bases, with 16 bases lying between them. CDR1 SGDLS and CDR2 YYNGEE come from the germline V gene. The CDR3 spells CASSETGYDLPQHF. The DNA of the CDR3 is TGTGCCAGCAGCGAAACAGGTTACGATCTGCCCCAGCATTTT.

The sample holds many counts of this clonotype. The genes are TRBV5-1 and TRBJ2-5; 11 nucleotides match TRBD2. J was trimmed by 5 bases and V by 4 bases; bases with no gene match: 7. The length of the CDR3 is 15 residues. CDR1 is SGHRS, CDR2 YFSETQ, per germline. The CDR3 loop is CASSPTTSGVETQYF. CDR3 nucleotides: TGCGCCAGCAGCCCGACGACTAGCGGGGTTGAGACCCAGTACTTC.